This TCR beta chain appears in the sequencing data of a study of CD8 T cells in Susac syndrome (dated by TCRdb to about 2019). Context from the whole study: Whether CD8+ T cell activation and differentiation in Susac syndrome was antigen driven was tested using repertoire sequencing.

Broader findings and caveats from the paper: The TCR sequencing and HLA analysis was acknowledged to have included a relatively small number of individuals.

Details on this clonotype: There is no known antigen for this receptor. Per-nucleotide qualities are absent, and no much larger clonotype sits a single base away.

High-throughput TCR beta sequencing profiled peripheral blood CD8+ and CD4+ T cells from healthy donors, Susac syndrome patients and multiple sclerosis patients. Healthy donors were included as age- and sex-matched controls. CD8+ TEMRA cells were enriched by FACS, while bulk CD8+ and CD4+ T cells were purified by magnetic negative isolation. Blood was drawn into EDTA tubes, processed within 24 hours, and PBMCs were isolated by density gradient centrifugation. PBMCs intended for TCR sequencing were cryopreserved in liquid nitrogen and were subsequently thawed in a 37 degrees C water bath. The sorted or isolated CD4+, CD8+ and CD8+ TEMRA cells reached a purity of at least 90%. RNA was extracted with the RNeasy kit and about 0.5 to 1 ug was reverse transcribed using random hexamers. The immunoSEQ multiplex PCR assay, covering 54 Vbeta and 13 Jbeta segments, was used to amplify TCR beta CDR3 regions. PCR amplification bias was corrected by using a synthetic template baseline for primer optimization and computational correction. On the authors' methods: Reads were annotated to V, D and J genes per IMGT and analyzed with immunoSEQ Analyzer, keeping only productive sequences. Clonality was computed as one minus Shannon entropy normalized by log2 of the number of productive unique sequences. Public and private clones were assessed among the 100 most prevalent clones of each patient and control. Clones were defined as Susac-specific if absent from the healthy and MS cohorts, from over a thousand published viral clones and from other ImmuneACCESS disease sequences. TCRdb applied fastp at Q25 and MiXCR to the public reads, then kept only in-frame beta chains. Each CDR3 protein appears once, grouped with its most common genes and DNA. The V and J calls, along with clone size, are taken from TCRdb and not from the paper's own processing. This sample holds 180,000 or so distinct CDR3 sequences; about 95% were observed only once. Of the sample, 0.08% to 0.11% is held by the ten largest clones.

Sequences were obtained from CD4+ T cells from PBMCs. The TCR comes from a human donor in good health.

The nucleotide sequence reads TGCAGCGTTTGGACAGGACCCAATCAGCCCCAGCATTTT. Its amino acids are CSVWTGPNQPQHF. The chain is encoded by TRBV29-1 joined to TRBJ1-5, and 7 junction bases match TRBD1. Relative to germline, V is missing 5 bases and J is missing 3 bases, with 4 bases of the junction outside any gene match. Including cysteine and phenylalanine, the CDR3 has 13 amino acids. The CDR3 DNA has 39 bases and is translated from base 1. Sequences SQVTM (CDR1) and ANQGSEA (CDR2) are obtained from the germline V gene.